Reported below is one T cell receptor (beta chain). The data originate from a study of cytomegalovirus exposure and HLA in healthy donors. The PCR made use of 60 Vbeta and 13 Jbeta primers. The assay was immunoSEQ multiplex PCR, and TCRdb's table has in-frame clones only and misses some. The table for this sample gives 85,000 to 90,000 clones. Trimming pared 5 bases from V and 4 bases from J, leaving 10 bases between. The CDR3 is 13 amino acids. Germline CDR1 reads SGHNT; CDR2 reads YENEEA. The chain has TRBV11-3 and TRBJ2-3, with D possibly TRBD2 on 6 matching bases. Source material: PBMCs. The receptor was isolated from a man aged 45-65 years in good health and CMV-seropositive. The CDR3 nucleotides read TGTGCCAGCAGCGCTGGAGGGTCAGATACGCAGTATTTT. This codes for CASSAGGSDTQYF.